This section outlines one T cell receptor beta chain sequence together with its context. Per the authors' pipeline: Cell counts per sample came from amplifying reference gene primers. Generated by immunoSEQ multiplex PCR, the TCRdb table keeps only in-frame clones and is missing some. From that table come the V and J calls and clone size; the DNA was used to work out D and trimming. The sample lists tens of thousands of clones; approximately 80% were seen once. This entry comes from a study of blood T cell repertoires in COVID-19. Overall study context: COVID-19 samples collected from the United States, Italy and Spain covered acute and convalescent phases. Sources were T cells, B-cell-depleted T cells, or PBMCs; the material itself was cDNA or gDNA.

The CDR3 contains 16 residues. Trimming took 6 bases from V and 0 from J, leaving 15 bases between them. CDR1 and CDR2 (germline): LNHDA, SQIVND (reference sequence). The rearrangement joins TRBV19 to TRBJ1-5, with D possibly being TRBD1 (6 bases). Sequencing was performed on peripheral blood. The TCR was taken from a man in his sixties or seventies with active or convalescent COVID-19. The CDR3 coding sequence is TGTGCCAGTAGCAGCAGGGGAGGGTTTAGCAATCAGCCCCAGCATTTT. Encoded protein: CASSSRGGFSNQPQHF.